This T cell receptor beta chain was captured by sequencing in a study of T-cell reconstitution after alpha-beta-depleted transplantation in children listed by TCRdb under 2016. Regarding the complete study: Using TCR repertoire profiling, the study followed T-cell immune reconstitution in a quantitative way in children after TCRalphabeta/CD19-depleted allogeneic hematopoietic cell transplantation. Study-level results and caveats: Hyperexpanded clone frequencies declined over subsequent months; after one year, T-cell counts and TCRbeta diversity were mostly attributed to newly produced T cells. Apparently early alphabetaT-cell count recovery about two months after transplant reportedly relied on only several hundred rapidly expanded clones derived from non-depleted graft cells. In some patients, high TCRbeta diversity at day 60 was attributed to recipient T cells and intrathymic progenitors that had survived conditioning.

The treatment or condition label on this specimen signifies: allogeneic hematopoietic cell transplantation with graft depleted of TCRalphabeta T cells and CD19 B cells. Transplant recipients were children who received TCRalphabeta/CD19-depleted allogeneic hematopoietic cell grafts. The CDR3 sequence holds 13 residues, the cysteine and phenylalanine included. Only CDR3 DNA is held: 39 bases, read in frame from base 1. V and J are truncated by 6 bases and 8 bases respectively, leaving an intervening sequence of 16 bases. The germline V gene (reference sequence) provides CDR1 DFQATT and CDR2 SNEGSKA. The library relied on PCR. The instrument was an Illumina HiSeq 2500. TCR library preparation used molecular barcoding, with unique molecular identifiers applied to normalize quantification of the TCRbeta repertoire. The public reads were run again by TCRdb, first through fastp at Q25 and then through MiXCR, and only productive beta chains were kept. Entries are consolidated by CDR3 protein sequence, retaining the most common genes and DNA. For this sample the table gives hundreds of thousands of distinct CDR3 sequences, of which under 15% were detected only once. The top ten clones comprise 0.65% to 0.9% of the sample.

The table lists this clonotype with a few counts. The clone's antigen remains unknown. Base-call qualities are not available, and no considerably larger clone is one nucleotide away. This clonotype originated in a girl aged 2 to 10 with congenital amegakaryocytic thrombocytopenia, due to receive a stem cell transplant. The material was PBMCs, obtained before TCRalphabeta/CD19-depleted stem cell transplant. The V and J segments used are TRBV20-1 and TRBJ1-4; the D gene identity is not certain. The bases are TGCAGTGCCGCTTTGTCTGCCGAGGAAAAACTGTTTTTT. Its protein reads: CSAALSAEEKLFF.